This TCR beta chain was identified in a study of T cell responses to AZD1222 COVID-19 vaccine. There are 15 residues in the CDR3. The V and J ends lost 2 bases and 6 bases respectively, with 14 bases between them. CDR1 and CDR2 from the germline V gene are MGHRA and YSYEKL. TCRdb keeps only in-frame clones here, not all; method: immunoSEQ multiplex PCR. Of some 80,000 clones in the sample, about 90% were seen once. The sample was peripheral blood, taken on day 0 of AZD1222 vaccination. The chain is built from TRBV4-1 and TRBJ1-5; a possible D gene is TRBD1 (5 bases). This sequence originates from an adult in good health. CDR3 coding DNA: TGCGCCAGCAGCCAACCCGGACATCGACTTCAGCCCCAGCATTTT. This gives the protein CASSQPGHRLQPQHF.